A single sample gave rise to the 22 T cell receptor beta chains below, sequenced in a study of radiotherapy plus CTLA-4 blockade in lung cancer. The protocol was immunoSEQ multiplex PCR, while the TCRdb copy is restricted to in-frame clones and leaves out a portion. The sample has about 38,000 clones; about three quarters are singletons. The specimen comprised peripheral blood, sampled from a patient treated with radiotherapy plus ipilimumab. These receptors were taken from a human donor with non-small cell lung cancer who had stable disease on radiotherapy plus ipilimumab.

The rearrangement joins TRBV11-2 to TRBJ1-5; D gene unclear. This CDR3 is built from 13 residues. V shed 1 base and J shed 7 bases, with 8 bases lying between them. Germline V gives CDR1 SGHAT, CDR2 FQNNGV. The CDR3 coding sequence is TGTGCCAGCAGCTTAGCGCTGGGACAGCCCCAGCATTTT. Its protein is CASSLALGQPQHF.

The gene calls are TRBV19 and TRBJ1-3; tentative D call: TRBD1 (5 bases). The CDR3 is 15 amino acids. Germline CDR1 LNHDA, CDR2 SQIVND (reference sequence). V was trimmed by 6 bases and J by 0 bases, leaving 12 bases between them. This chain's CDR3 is CASRIDRRSGNTIYF. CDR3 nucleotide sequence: TGTGCCAGTAGGATCGACAGACGCTCTGGAAACACCATATATTTT.

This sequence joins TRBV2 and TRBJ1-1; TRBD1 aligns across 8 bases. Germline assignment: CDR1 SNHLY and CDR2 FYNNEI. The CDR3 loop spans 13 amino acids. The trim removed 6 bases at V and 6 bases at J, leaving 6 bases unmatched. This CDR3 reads CASSDRGRAEAFF. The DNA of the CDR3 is TGTGCCAGCAGCGACAGGGGACGGGCTGAAGCTTTCTTT.

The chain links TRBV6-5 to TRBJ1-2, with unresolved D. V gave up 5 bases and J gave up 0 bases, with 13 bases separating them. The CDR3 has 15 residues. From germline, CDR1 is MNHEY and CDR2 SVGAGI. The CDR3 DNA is TGTGCCAGCAGTACCATTGTCCGGGCTAACTATGGCTACACCTTC. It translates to CASSTIVRANYGYTF.

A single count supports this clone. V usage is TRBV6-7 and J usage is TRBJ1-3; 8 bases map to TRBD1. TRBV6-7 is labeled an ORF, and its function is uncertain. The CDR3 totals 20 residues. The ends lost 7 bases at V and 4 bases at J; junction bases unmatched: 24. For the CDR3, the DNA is TGTGCCAGCAAAATCCCCCGGACAGGGAGCCCTTCCCTGTTCGGAAACACCATATATTTT. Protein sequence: CASKIPRTGSPSLFGNTIYF.

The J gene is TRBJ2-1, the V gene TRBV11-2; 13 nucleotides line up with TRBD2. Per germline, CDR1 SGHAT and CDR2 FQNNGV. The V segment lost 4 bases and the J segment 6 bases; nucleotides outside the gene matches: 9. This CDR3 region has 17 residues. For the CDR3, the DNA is TGTGCCAGCAGCTCTAAAGGGACTAGCGGGGTGTCCAATGAGCAGTTCTTC. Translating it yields CASSSKGTSGVSNEQFF. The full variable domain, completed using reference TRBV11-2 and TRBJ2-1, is EAGVAQSPRYKIIEKRQSVAFWCNPISGHATLYWYQQILGQGPKLLIQFQNNGVVDDSQLPKDRFSAERLKGVDSTLKIQPAKLEDSAVYLCASSSKGTSGVSNEQFFGPGTRLTVL.

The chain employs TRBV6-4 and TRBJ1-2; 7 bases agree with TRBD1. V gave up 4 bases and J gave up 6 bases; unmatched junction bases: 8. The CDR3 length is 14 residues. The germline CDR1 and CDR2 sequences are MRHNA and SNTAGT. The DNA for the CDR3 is TGTGCCAGCAGTGCAAGACAGGGAGACAATGGCTACACCTTC. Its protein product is CASSARQGDNGYTF.

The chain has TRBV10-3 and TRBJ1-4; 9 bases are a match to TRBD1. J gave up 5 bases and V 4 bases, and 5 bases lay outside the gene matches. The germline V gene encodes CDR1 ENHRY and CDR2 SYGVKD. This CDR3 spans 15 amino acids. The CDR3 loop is CAISASGTGNEKLFF. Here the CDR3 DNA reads TGTGCCATCAGTGCTTCCGGGACAGGGAATGAAAAACTGTTTTTT.

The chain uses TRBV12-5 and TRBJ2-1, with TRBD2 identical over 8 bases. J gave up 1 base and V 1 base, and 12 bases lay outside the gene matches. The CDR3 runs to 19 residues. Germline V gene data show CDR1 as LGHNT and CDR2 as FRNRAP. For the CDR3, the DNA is TGTGCTAGTGGTTTGGCACCTCTGCTTAGCGGGGTATCCTACAATGAGCAGTTCTTC. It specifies CASGLAPLLSGVSYNEQFF.

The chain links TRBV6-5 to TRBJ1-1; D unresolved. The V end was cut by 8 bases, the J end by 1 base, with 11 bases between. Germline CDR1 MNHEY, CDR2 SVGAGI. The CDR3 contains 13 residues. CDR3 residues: CASVGLTNTEAFF. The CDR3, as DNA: TGTGCCAGCGTAGGACTAACGAACACTGAAGCTTTCTTT.

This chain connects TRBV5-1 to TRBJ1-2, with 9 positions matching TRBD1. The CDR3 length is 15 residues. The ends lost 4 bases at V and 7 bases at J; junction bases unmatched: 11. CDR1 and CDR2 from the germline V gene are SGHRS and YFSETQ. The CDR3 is CASSPTDRGLGGYTF. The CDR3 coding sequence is TGCGCCAGCAGCCCAACGGACAGGGGATTAGGTGGCTACACCTTC. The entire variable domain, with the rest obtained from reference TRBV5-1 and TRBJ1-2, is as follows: KAGVTQTPRYLIKTRGQQVTLSCSPISGHRSVSWYQQTPGQGLQFLFEYFSETQRNKGNFPGRFSGRQFSNSRSEMNVSTLELGDSALYLCASSPTDRGLGGYTFGSGTRLTVV.

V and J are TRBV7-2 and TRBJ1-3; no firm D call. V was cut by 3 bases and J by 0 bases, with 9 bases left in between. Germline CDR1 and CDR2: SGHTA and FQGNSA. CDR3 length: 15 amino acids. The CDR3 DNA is TGTGCCAGCAGCTTGGACGGCTCCTCTGGAAACACCATATATTTT. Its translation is CASSLDGSSGNTIYF.

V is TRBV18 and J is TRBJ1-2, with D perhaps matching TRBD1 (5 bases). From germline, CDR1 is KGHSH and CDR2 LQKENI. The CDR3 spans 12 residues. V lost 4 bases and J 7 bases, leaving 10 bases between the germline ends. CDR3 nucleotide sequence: TGTGCCAGCTCACTTCAGGGTCGTGGCTACACCTTC. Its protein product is CASSLQGRGYTF.

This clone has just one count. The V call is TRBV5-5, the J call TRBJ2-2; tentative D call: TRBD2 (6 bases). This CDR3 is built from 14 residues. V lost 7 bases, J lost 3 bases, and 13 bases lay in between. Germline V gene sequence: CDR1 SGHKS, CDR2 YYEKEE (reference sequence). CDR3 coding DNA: TGTGCCAGCCTGGCGGGAATCTACACCGGGGAGCTGTTTTTT. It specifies CASLAGIYTGELFF.

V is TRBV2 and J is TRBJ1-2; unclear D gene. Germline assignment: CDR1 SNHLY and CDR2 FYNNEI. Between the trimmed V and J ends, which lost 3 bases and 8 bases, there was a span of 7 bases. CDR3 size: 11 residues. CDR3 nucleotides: TGTGCCAGCAGTGAGAATACGGGCTACACCTTC. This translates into CASSENTGYTF.

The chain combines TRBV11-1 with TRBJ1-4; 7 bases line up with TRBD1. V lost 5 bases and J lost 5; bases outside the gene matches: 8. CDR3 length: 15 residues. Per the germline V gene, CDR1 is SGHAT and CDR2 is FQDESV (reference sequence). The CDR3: CASSLKGQQNEKLFF. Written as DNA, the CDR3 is TGTGCCAGCAGCCTAAAGGGACAGCAAAATGAAAAACTGTTTTTT.

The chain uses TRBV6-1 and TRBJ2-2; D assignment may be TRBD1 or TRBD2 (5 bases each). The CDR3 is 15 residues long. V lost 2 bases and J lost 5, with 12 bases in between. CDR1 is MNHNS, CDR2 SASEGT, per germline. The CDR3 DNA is TGTGCCAGCAGTGAACCGGGACGTGGGACCGGGGAGCTGTTTTTT. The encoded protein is CASSEPGRGTGELFF.

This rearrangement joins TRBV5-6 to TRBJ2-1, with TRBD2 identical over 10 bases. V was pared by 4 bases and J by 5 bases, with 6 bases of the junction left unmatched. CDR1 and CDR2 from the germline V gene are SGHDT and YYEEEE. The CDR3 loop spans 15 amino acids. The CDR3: CASSPRLAGDNEQFF. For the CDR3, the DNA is TGTGCCAGCAGCCCTCGGCTAGCGGGGGACAATGAGCAGTTCTTC.

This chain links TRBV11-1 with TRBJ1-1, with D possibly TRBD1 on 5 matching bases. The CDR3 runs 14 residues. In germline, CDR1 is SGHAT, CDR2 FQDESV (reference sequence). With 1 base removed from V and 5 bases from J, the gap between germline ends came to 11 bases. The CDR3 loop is CASSLEAGRTEAFF. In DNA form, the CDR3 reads TGTGCCAGCAGCTTAGAGGCAGGGCGGACTGAAGCTTTCTTT.

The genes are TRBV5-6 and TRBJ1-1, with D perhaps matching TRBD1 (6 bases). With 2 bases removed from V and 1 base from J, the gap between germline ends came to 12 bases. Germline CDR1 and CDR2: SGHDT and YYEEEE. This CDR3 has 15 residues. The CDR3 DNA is TGTGCCAGCAGCTTACTCGTACAGGGGAACACTGAAGCTTTCTTT. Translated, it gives CASSLLVQGNTEAFF.

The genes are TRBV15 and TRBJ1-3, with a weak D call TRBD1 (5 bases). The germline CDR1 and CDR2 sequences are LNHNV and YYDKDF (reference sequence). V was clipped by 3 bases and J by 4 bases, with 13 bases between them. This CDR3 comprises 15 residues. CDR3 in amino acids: CATSRDGGTGNTIYF. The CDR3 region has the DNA TGTGCCACCAGCAGGGACGGGGGTACGGGAAACACCATATATTTT. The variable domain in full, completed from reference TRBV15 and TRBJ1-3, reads DAMVIQNPRYQVTQFGKPVTLSCSQTLNHNVMYWYQQKSSQAPKLLFHYYDKDFNNEADTPDNFQSRRPNTSFCFLDIRSPGLGDTAMYLCATSRDGGTGNTIYFGEGSWLTVV.

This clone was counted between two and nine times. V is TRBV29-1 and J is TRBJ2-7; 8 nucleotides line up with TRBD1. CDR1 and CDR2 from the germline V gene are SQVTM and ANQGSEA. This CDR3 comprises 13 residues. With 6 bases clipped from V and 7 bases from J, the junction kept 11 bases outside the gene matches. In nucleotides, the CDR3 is TGCAGCGTACCGGGACAGGAACCGGGGGAGCAGTACGTC. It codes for CSVPGQEPGEQYV.